Sequencing of this T cell receptor (beta chain) was carried out in a study of OX40 agonist ivuxolimab in advanced cancers. Study background: People in dose escalation had one of these cancers: hepatocellular carcinoma, melanoma, renal cell or head and neck cancer.

V lost 4 bases and J lost 3, with 9 bases in between. CDR3 length equals 13 residues. Looked up from germline, CDR1 is KGHSH and CDR2 is LQKENI. Sequencing was performed with immunoSEQ multiplex PCR; in TCRdb, only in-frame clones are kept and a portion is missing. This table holds about 70,000 clones, around nine tenths found once. General study points: CD4+ and CD8+ T cells in blood underwent clonal expansion by week 6 at 0.1 to 3.0 mg/kg.

Turning to this clone: The antigen is not known.

The V and J genes are TRBV18 and TRBJ2-5, with D unresolved. Sequenced material: CD4+ or CD8+ T cells sorted from blood, taken in a trial of the OX40 agonist ivuxolimab. The sequence was collected from an adult with an advanced solid tumor such as melanoma, head and neck, liver or kidney cancer. CDR3 amino acids: CASSHGAEETQYF. The CDR3 coding sequence is TGTGCCAGCTCACACGGCGCGGAAGAGACCCAGTACTTC. The full variable domain, with the rest looked up from reference TRBV18 and TRBJ2-5, is NAGVMQNPRHLVRRRGQEARLRCSPMKGHSHVYWYRQLPEEGLKFMVYLQKENIIDESGMPKERFSAEFPKEGPSILRIQQVVRGDSAAYFCASSHGAEETQYFGPGTRLLVL.